The 11 T cell receptor beta chains below come from one sample, sequenced in a study of blood T cell repertoires in COVID-19. TCRdb keeps only in-frame clones here, not all; method: immunoSEQ multiplex PCR. The table has 200,000 to 250,000 clones, roughly 86% seen once; the top ten hold roughly 2.5%. The sequenced sample consisted of peripheral blood. These receptors originate from a woman aged 55-70 years with acute or convalescent COVID-19.

The rearrangement links TRBV19 to TRBJ1-6; 7 bases match TRBD1. From germline, CDR1 is LNHDA and CDR2 SQIVND (reference sequence). Trimming took 6 bases from V and 9 from J; bases not matched to a gene: 11. The CDR3 extends over 15 amino acids. CDR3 loop: CASSELTGQGSPLHF. CDR3 DNA sequence: TGTGCCAGTAGCGAATTGACAGGGCAGGGTTCACCCCTCCACTTT.

This chain connects TRBV5-6 to TRBJ2-1, with a tentative D call TRBD2 (6 bases). Trimming stripped 1 base from V and 10 bases from J, with 15 bases between. CDR1 SGHDT and CDR2 YYEEEE come from the germline V gene. This CDR3 has 14 residues. CDR3 sequence: CASSLRDWTGEQFF. The CDR3 region has the DNA TGTGCCAGCAGCTTGAGGGACTGGACGGGGGAGCAGTTCTTC.

The chain has TRBV7-9 and TRBJ1-2; TRBD1 matches at 10 bases. Trimming cost V 5 bases and J 6 bases; bases outside gene matches: 9. This CDR3 is 15 amino acids long. The germline V gene encodes CDR1 SEHNR and CDR2 FQNEAQ (reference sequence). This CDR3 is CASSARQGAFDGYTF. CDR3 nucleotide sequence: TGTGCCAGCAGCGCGCGACAGGGGGCTTTCGATGGCTACACCTTC.

The CDR3 is CASLLSGRGQETQYF. The CDR3 coding sequence is TGTGCCAGCCTCCTCAGCGGGAGGGGCCAAGAGACCCAGTACTTC. V usage is TRBV6-6 and J usage is TRBJ2-5, with TRBD2 matching over 10 bases. In germline, CDR1 is MNHNY, CDR2 SVGAGI (reference sequence). Losses at the gene ends were 8 bases for V and 1 base for J; bases not matched to a gene: 7. The CDR3 runs to 15 residues.

This chain links TRBV3-1 (or the pseudogene TRBV3-2) with TRBJ2-7, with 7 bases that match TRBD2. Germline loops: CDR1 LGHDT, CDR2 YNNKEL (reference sequence). CDR3 length: 14 amino acids. V lost 6 bases, J lost 2 bases, and 7 bases stayed unmatched. CDR3: CASSRGEGTYEQYF. The CDR3 DNA is TGTGCCAGCAGTCGTGGGGAGGGAACCTACGAGCAGTACTTC.

J is TRBJ1-1 and V is TRBV6-5; D is possibly TRBD1 (5 bases). CDR1 is MNHEY, CDR2 SVGAGI, per germline. CDR3 length: 15 amino acids. V was shortened by 4 bases and J by 1 base, with 13 bases between the two germline ends. DNA of the CDR3: TGTGCCAGCAGTTTGGCGCGGGGGAAGAACACTGAAGCTTTCTTT. This translates into CASSLARGKNTEAFF.

This clone was detected ten times or more. The chain has TRBV5-1 and TRBJ1-1; D unresolved. V was cut by 2 bases and J by 4 bases, with 3 bases left in between. CDR1 SGHRS and CDR2 YFSETQ come from the germline V gene. The CDR3 extends over 11 amino acids. CDR3 region: CASSFGTEAFF. For the CDR3, the DNA is TGCGCCAGCAGCTTCGGCACTGAAGCTTTCTTT.

This chain joins TRBV9 and TRBJ2-7; possible D gene TRBD1, 5 bases. V was cut by 0 bases and J by 2 bases, with 9 bases left in between. This CDR3 is built from 14 residues. Germline CDR1 and CDR2: SGDLS and YYNGEE. CDR3 bases: TGTGCCAGCAGCGTAGAGGGCAGGGCCTACGAGCAGTACTTC. This codes for CASSVEGRAYEQYF. Using reference TRBV9 and TRBJ2-7 for the parts outside the CDR3, the full variable domain is DSGVTQTPKHLITATGQRVTLRCSPRSGDLSVYWYQQSLDQGLQFLIQYYNGEERAKGNILERFSAQQFPDLHSELNLSSLELGDSALYFCASSVEGRAYEQYFGPGTRLTVT.

This chain joins TRBV19 and TRBJ1-2; perhaps TRBD1 as D (5 bases). The V end lost 8 bases, the J end lost 2 bases, and 12 bases lay between the germline ends. The CDR3 consists of 13 residues. Germline CDR1 is LNHDA and CDR2 is SQIVND (reference sequence). The CDR3: CASAAGPNYGYTF. As DNA, the CDR3 is TGTGCCAGTGCGGCAGGGCCCAACTATGGCTACACCTTC.

This clone was observed once. The chain uses TRBV28 and TRBJ1-2, with TRBD1 matching 7 bases. Trimming took 1 base from V and 8 from J; bases not matched to a gene: 13. From germline, CDR1 is MDHEN and CDR2 SYDVKM. The CDR3 runs 16 residues. The CDR3 DNA reads as TGTGCCAGCAGTTTATCCACAGGGGCGACGCGGGGCGGCTACACCTTC. Translation: CASSLSTGATRGGYTF.

This rearrangement joins TRBV5-1 to TRBJ1-2; 8 nucleotides line up with TRBD1. The CDR3 totals 14 residues. Germline V gene lookup returns CDR1 SGHRS and CDR2 YFSETQ. Trimming removed 4 bases from V and 5 bases from J; junction bases left unmatched: 7. CDR3 residues: CASSPRTGTYGYTF. The CDR3 DNA sequence: TGCGCCAGCAGCCCCCGGACAGGGACGTATGGCTACACCTTC.